The 23 T cell receptor beta chains below come from one sample, sequenced in a study of CD8 T cells in ankylosing spondylitis. Using its own MiXCR run on the 5' RACE reads, TCRdb lists one record per CDR3 protein. The table has some 270,000 distinct CDR3 sequences, under 35% seen once. Sequenced material: blood, either unsorted or a sorted T cell fraction (not recorded which). The receptors shown here come from a male donor with ankylosing spondylitis or in good health (not recorded which).

The V call is TRBV20-1, the J call TRBJ2-5; 7 bases fit TRBD1. There are 14 residues in the CDR3. V lost 6 bases and J lost 5; bases outside the gene matches: 12. The V gene's germline CDR1 is DFQATT and CDR2 SNEGSKA (reference sequence). CDR3: CSAGGGRGLETQYF. CDR3 DNA sequence: TGCAGTGCCGGAGGTGGCAGGGGGTTGGAGACCCAGTACTTC.

The chain employs TRBV29-1 and TRBJ2-5; 9 positions match TRBD2. The CDR3 is 14 residues long. CDR1 and CDR2 from the germline V gene are SQVTM and ANQGSEA. The V segment lost 7 bases and the J segment 5 bases; nucleotides outside the gene matches: 11. The CDR3 DNA reads as TGCAGCGGGGTAGCGGGGGCCAACCTCGAGACCCAGTACTTC. Amino acid sequence: CSGVAGANLETQYF.

This clonotype came up a few times. V and J are TRBV7-9 and TRBJ2-1; D is unclear. This CDR3 has 11 amino acids. Germline V gene sequence: CDR1 SEHNR, CDR2 FQNEAQ (reference sequence). V was cut by 7 bases and J by 4 bases, with 5 bases left in between. The CDR3 bases are TGTGCCAGCACCGTGTACAATGAGCAGTTCTTC. It encodes CASTVYNEQFF.

In this sample, this clonotype turned up a few times. This rearrangement joins TRBV12-3 or TRBV12-4 to TRBJ1-5; D is ambiguous. The CDR3 is made up of 12 amino acids. V lost 0 bases, J lost 8 bases, and 5 bases lay in between. The CDR3 loop is CASSLAIEPQHF. The CDR3 DNA follows: TGTGCCAGCAGTTTAGCGATCGAGCCCCAGCATTTT.

This clonotype was seen a handful of times. J is TRBJ1-2 and V is TRBV7-9; 10 bases are shared with TRBD1. Unmatched junction bases numbered 9, after V lost 5 bases and J lost 0 bases. The CDR3 loop spans 17 amino acids. Per germline, CDR1 SEHNR and CDR2 FQNEAQ (reference sequence). The CDR3: CASSTTSGTGANYGYTF. Here the CDR3 DNA reads TGTGCCAGCAGCACTACCTCCGGGACAGGGGCTAACTATGGCTACACCTTC. The full variable domain, in which reference TRBV7-9 and TRBJ1-2 provide the parts outside the CDR3, is DTGVSQNPRHKITKRGQNVTFRCDPISEHNRLYWYRQTLGQGPEFLTYFQNEAQLEKSRLLSDRFSAERPKGSFSTLEIQRTEQGDSAMYLCASSTTSGTGANYGYTFGSGTRLTVV.

The rearrangement joins TRBV20-1 to TRBJ2-5, with TRBD2 identical over 8 bases. CDR3 length: 13 residues. The germline CDR1 and CDR2 sequences are DFQATT and SNEGSKA (reference sequence). The ends lost 3 bases at V and 5 bases at J; junction bases unmatched: 5. Here the CDR3 reads CSARPSGYETQYF. In nucleotides, the CDR3 is TGCAGTGCTAGGCCTAGCGGGTACGAGACCCAGTACTTC.

This clonotype was found a few times. The chain has TRBV20-1 and TRBJ2-1; 8 bases are a match to TRBD2. This CDR3 is 16 amino acids long. CDR1 and CDR2 (germline): DFQATT, SNEGSKA (reference sequence). Trimming removed 0 bases from V and 4 bases from J; junction bases left unmatched: 8. CDR3 in DNA: TGCAGTGCTAGAGATGGGGCGGGGGGATGGTACAATGAGCAGTTCTTC. This gives the protein CSARDGAGGWYNEQFF.

The J gene is TRBJ2-5, the V gene TRBV5-1; D is uncertain. The length of the CDR3 is 12 residues. The V and J ends lost 4 bases and 5 bases respectively, with 9 bases between them. In germline, CDR1 is SGHRS, CDR2 YFSETQ. The CDR3 region is CASSHPLETQYF. Written as DNA, the CDR3 is TGCGCCAGCAGCCACCCTTTGGAGACCCAGTACTTC.

This chain links TRBV2 with TRBJ2-5, with D hard to call. The germline CDR1 and CDR2 sequences are SNHLY and FYNNEI. V lost 6 bases to trimming and J lost 5 bases, with 10 bases between them. CDR3 length: 12 amino acids. CDR3 amino acids: CASRARSETQYF. The CDR3 DNA follows: TGTGCCAGCAGGGCCCGGTCGGAGACCCAGTACTTC. Supplemented by reference TRBV2 and TRBJ2-5, the full variable domain reads EPEVTQTPSHQVTQMGQEVILRCVPISNHLYFYWYRQILGQKVEFLVSFYNNEISEKSEIFDDQFSVERPDGSNFTLKIRSTKLEDSAMYFCASRARSETQYFGPGTRLLVL.

This clonotype has only a few counts. The chain combines TRBV20-1 with TRBJ2-3; 9 bases map to TRBD2. This CDR3 region has 15 residues. V dropped 5 bases and J dropped 4; count of bases not matched to a gene: 10. Germline V gives CDR1 DFQATT, CDR2 SNEGSKA (reference sequence). CDR3 residues: CSAPRLAGQPDTQYF. The CDR3 region has the DNA TGCAGTGCTCCCCGGCTAGCGGGGCAGCCAGATACGCAGTATTTT.

This clonotype has just a few counts. The V gene is TRBV29-1, the J gene TRBJ2-5, with 10 positions matching TRBD2. From germline, CDR1 is SQVTM and CDR2 ANQGSEA. The CDR3 totals 21 residues. V gave up 6 bases and J gave up 2 bases; unmatched junction bases: 27. The CDR3, as DNA: TGCAGCGTAACCCAGGTTTGGCTCTCAGCGGGGGGGCCCTCGACGCAAGAGACCCAGTACTTC. Amino acids: CSVTQVWLSAGGPSTQETQYF.

This clonotype showed up just a few times. CDR3 sequence (DNA): TGCAGTGCGGGACAGGGAAATGAAAAACTGTTTTTT. As protein: CSAGQGNEKLFF. The chain links TRBV20-1 to TRBJ1-4, with 9 bases that match TRBD1. The CDR3 runs 12 residues. Germline CDR1 reads DFQATT; CDR2 reads SNEGSKA (reference sequence). Trimming took 6 bases from V and 5 from J; bases not matched to a gene: 1.

In this sample, this clonotype turned up a few times. The V gene is TRBV20-1, the J gene TRBJ2-3; TRBD2 matches 7 bases. J gave up 4 bases and V 3 bases, and 7 bases lay outside the gene matches. From germline, CDR1 is DFQATT and CDR2 SNEGSKA (reference sequence). There are 14 residues in the CDR3. The CDR3 DNA is TGCAGTGCTAGGCAAGCGGGGACCTCAGATACGCAGTATTTT. This sequence encodes CSARQAGTSDTQYF.

This clonotype has a single count. This chain joins TRBV12-3 or TRBV12-4 and TRBJ2-4, with D perhaps assigned TRBD1 or TRBD2 (6 bases each). The CDR3 runs 16 residues. The ends were cut back, 2 bases at V and 3 bases at J, with 14 bases in the middle. CDR3 region: CASSLRGAWDKNIQYF. CDR3 DNA: TGTGCCAGCAGTTTAAGGGGGGCGTGGGACAAAAACATTCAGTACTTC.

This clonotype was detected a few times. The CDR3 DNA is TGTGCCAGCAGTTACTCGATGGTGGACAATGAGCAGTTCTTC. As protein: CASSYSMVDNEQFF. This sequence joins TRBV6-5 and TRBJ2-1; D not certain. The V gene lost 0 bases and the J gene lost 5 bases, with 8 bases spanning the gap. This CDR3 is built from 14 residues. Per germline, CDR1 MNHEY and CDR2 SVGAGI.

V gene TRBV6-5 combines with J gene TRBJ2-7; no clear D gene. CDR1 MNHEY and CDR2 SVGAGI come from the germline V gene. The V end was cut by 0 bases, the J end by 2 bases, with 8 bases between. This CDR3 region has 14 residues. This CDR3 is CASSYSSAAYEQYF. CDR3 coding DNA: TGTGCCAGCAGTTACTCGTCGGCTGCCTACGAGCAGTACTTC.

The sample holds a few counts of this clonotype. This sequence joins TRBV6-1 and TRBJ1-1, with 10 bases aligning to TRBD1. Germline V gene lookup returns CDR1 MNHNS and CDR2 SASEGT. V was pared by 6 bases and J by 1 base, with 8 bases of the junction left unmatched. The CDR3 is 16 amino acids. The CDR3 reads CASSPRDRGRNTEAFF. The CDR3 nucleotides read TGTGCCAGCAGCCCTCGGGACAGGGGACGGAACACTGAAGCTTTCTTT.

CDR3 amino acids: CSVERPEAGDQETQYF. The CDR3 bases are TGCAGCGTTGAACGACCCGAGGCCGGGGACCAAGAGACCCAGTACTTC. The chain joins TRBV29-1 to TRBJ2-5; possibly TRBD2 for D (5 bases). V was clipped by 2 bases and J by 0 bases, with 16 bases between them. This CDR3 region has 16 residues. CDR1 is SQVTM, CDR2 ANQGSEA, per germline.

The sample holds a few counts of this clonotype. CDR3 sequence reads: CSARVSPGSYEQYF. DNA for the CDR3: TGCAGTGCTAGAGTTAGCCCGGGGTCCTACGAGCAGTACTTC. This chain connects TRBV20-1 to TRBJ2-7; possibly TRBD2 for D (5 bases). CDR1 is DFQATT and CDR2 is SNEGSKA in the germline V gene (reference sequence). CDR3 size: 14 residues. The V and J ends lost 1 base and 1 base respectively, with 11 bases between them.

This clonotype occurred a few times. V usage is TRBV11-2 and J usage is TRBJ1-2; possible D gene TRBD1, 5 bases. The CDR3 consists of 15 residues. The V end lost 1 base, the J end lost 3 bases, and 12 bases lay between the germline ends. Germline CDR1 and CDR2: SGHAT and FQNNGV. CDR3 DNA sequence: TGTGCCAGCAGCTTAGGTCAGGGATTCTACTATGGCTACACCTTC. Translated: CASSLGQGFYYGYTF.

The rearrangement uses TRBV20-1 and TRBJ1-5, with D maybe TRBD1 (6 bases). The CDR3 loop spans 14 amino acids. V was cut by 5 bases and J by 6 bases, with 17 bases left in between. Per the germline V gene, CDR1 is DFQATT and CDR2 is SNEGSKA (reference sequence). The CDR3 nucleotides read TGCAGTGCTGGGGGGGCGCAAAGCGGTCAGCCCCAGCATTTT. This sequence encodes CSAGGAQSGQPQHF.

V and J are TRBV6-5 and TRBJ2-1, with a possible D match to TRBD2 (7 bases). From germline, CDR1 is MNHEY and CDR2 SVGAGI. V was clipped by 0 bases and J by 8 bases, with 14 bases between them. The CDR3 runs to 15 residues. CDR3 DNA: TGTGCCAGCAGTTACTCGGGGGGGCTAAACGATGAGCAGTTCTTC. Translating it yields CASSYSGGLNDEQFF.

The chain employs TRBV5-6 and TRBJ1-4; D perhaps matches TRBD1 (5 bases). From germline, CDR1 is SGHDT and CDR2 YYEEEE. The CDR3 has 15 amino acids. V lost 5 bases, J lost 8 bases, and 19 bases lay in between. The CDR3 DNA reads TGTGCCAGCAGTTATAAAACCCAGGGCGTCGAAAAACTGTTTTTT. Encoded protein: CASSYKTQGVEKLFF.